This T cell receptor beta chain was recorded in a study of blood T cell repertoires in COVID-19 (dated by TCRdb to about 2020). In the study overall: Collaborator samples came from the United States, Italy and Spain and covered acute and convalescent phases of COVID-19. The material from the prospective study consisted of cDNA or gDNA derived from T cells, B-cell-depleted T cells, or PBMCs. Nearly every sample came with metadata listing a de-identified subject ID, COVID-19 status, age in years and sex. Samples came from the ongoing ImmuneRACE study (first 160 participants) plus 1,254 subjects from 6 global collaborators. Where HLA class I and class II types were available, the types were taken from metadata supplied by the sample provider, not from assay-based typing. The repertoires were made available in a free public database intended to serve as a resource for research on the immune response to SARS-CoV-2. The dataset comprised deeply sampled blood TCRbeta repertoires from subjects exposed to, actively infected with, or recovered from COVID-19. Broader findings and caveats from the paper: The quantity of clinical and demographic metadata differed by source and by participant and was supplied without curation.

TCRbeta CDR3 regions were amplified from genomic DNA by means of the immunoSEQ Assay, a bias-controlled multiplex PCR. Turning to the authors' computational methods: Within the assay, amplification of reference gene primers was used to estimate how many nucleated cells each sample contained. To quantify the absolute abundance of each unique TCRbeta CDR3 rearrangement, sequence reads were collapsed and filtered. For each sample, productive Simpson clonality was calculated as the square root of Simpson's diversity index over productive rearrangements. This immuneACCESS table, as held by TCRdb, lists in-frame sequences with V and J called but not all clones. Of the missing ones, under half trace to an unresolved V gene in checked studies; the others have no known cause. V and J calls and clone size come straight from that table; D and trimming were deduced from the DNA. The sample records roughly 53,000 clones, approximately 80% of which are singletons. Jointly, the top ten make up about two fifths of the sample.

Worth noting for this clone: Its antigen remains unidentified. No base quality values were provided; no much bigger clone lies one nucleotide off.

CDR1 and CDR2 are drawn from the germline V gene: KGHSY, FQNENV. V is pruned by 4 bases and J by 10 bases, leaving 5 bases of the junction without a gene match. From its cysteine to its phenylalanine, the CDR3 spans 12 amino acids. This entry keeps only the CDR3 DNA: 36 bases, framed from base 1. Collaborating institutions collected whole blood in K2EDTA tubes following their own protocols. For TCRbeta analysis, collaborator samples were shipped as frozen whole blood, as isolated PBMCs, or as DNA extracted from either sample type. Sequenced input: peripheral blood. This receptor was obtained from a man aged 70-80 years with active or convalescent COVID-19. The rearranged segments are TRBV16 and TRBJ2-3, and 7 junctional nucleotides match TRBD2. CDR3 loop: CASSRGEGAQYF. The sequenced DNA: TGTGCCAGCAGCCGAGGGGAGGGTGCGCAGTATTTT.